This TCR beta chain is drawn from a study of cytomegalovirus exposure and HLA in healthy donors (dated 2017 in TCRdb). Regarding the research as a whole: According to an earlier analysis of a few hundred of the donors, about 170 million T cells yielded 95 million to 140 million unique TCR beta sequences and more than 250 Gb of sequence data. Roughly 300 gigabases of sequencing data and some 85 million unique TCR sequences were included in an early release covering around 650 HLA-typed donors. Several DR-DQ haplotypes were handled as single units for association and clustering, since linkage in the cohort was strong. To predict cytomegalovirus infection status, the study combined high-throughput TCR immunosequencing, statistical association of individual TCRs with disease status, and machine learning. All discovery cohort repertoires had been generated on a single sequencing platform. A later genetic analysis took genome-wide SNP genotypes for about 65% of the 666 donors and used that subset as a discovery cohort. A later analysis re-analyzed previously published TCR beta repertoires from 550 to 700 donors and added high-resolution HLA genotyping to study TCR occurrence patterns. The study profiled the T cell repertoires of under 700 subjects by immunosequencing and related them to cytomegalovirus serostatus. Among around 400 genotyped donors of the cohort, an average of roughly 230,000 unique TCR beta nucleotide sequences was sequenced per donor, of which about 20% were non-productive. The number of typed donors differed by locus: about 620-640 for A, B, C, DRB1 and DQB1; approximately 530 for DQA1; approximately 600 for DPA1; and around 470 for DPB1. Class I and class II HLA loci were covered by the typing at four-digit resolution. In the later analysis, no new phenotypic data were used to find candidate immune exposures; instead, reliance was placed on TCR beta sequences and their occurrence across donors. The study aimed to test whether signatures of past pathogen exposure could be identified by cataloging public T cell receptors. In an earlier analysis of about 590 of the donors, high-throughput TCR beta sequencing was used to judge whether each TCR beta V gene segment behaved as functional or pseudogenic. Donor age, sex, ethnicity and CMV serostatus were compiled alongside the repertoire data. Of the roughly 390 genotyped donors, around 81% fell in the genetic ancestry cluster associated with self-reported Caucasian donors. Along with the roughly 670-subject first cohort, a separate validation cohort of about 110 different subjects was used.

The cohort was made up of roughly 670 healthy bone marrow donors. At the time of sampling, every cohort member was nominally healthy, though immune exposures that went unrecorded were likely present. The donor tested CMV seronegative and was one of the 352 seronegative cohort members. Every donor gave a peripheral blood sample, and the peripheral blood mononuclear cells from that sample were used for TCR beta sequencing. The Qiagen DNeasy Blood Extraction Kit was used to extract genomic DNA from the blood cell samples. The library came from the immunoSEQ multiplex PCR assay. A mixture of 60 forward primers for TCR Vbeta segments and 13 reverse primers for TCR Jbeta segments was used in the multiplex PCR. The CDR3 region of rearranged TCR beta genes was amplified from genomic DNA with a multiplex PCR assay. On the Illumina HiSeq System, the amplified TCR beta libraries were sequenced as 87-base-pair reads. In the paper's pipeline: A later analysis tallied around 87 million unique TCR beta chains across the approximately 670 repertoires, and about 10 million of those chains were shared by two or more donors. Raw reads were error-corrected and collapsed into unique sequences by a nearest-neighbor algorithm in which closely related sequences were merged to remove PCR and sequencing errors. Alignment of CDR3 sequences to IMGT reference sequences was used to assign V, D and J gene segments. Each retained sequence needed at least a six-nucleotide match to both a V gene segment and a J gene segment. Rearrangements were called productive when the CDR3 lacked stop codons and stayed in frame with V and J; all others were non-productive. CDR3 was defined according to IMGT convention as the region running from the second conserved V-encoded cysteine to the conserved J-encoded phenylalanine. In an earlier analysis of approximately 500 of the donors, sequences lacking an unambiguous match to a single V gene segment were excluded. In an earlier analysis of approximately 500 of the donors, a V segment was called functional when productive rearrangements were above 56.7%, and segregating when the standard deviation between donors exceeded 5%. To diagnose cytomegalovirus status from the catalog of TCR beta chain sequences, a statistical classification framework was built. In a later analysis, TCR nucleotide sequences were compared against IMGT/GENE-DB human TR gene sequences so that V and J genes could be assigned. In a later analysis, CDR3 sequences and most-parsimonious VDJ recombination scenarios were assigned using the TCRdist pipeline. In a later analysis, every TCR beta chain was defined by the combination of its CDR3 amino acid sequence and its V-gene family, and reads without a unique V-gene family were dropped. As a way to deal with suspected cross-contamination and a sequencing artifact, a later analysis dropped hundreds of nucleotide sequences that were highly shared and had low generation probability. In a later analysis, a clonal expansion index for each public chain was calculated from normalized within-repertoire ranks of inferred template counts. A later analysis computed generation probabilities with a VDJ recombination model fitted to out-of-frame rearrangements, and checked the results against IGoR. In a later analysis, TCR-TCR, TCR-HLA and TCR-CMV co-occurrence was scored with hypergeometric tests, and a repertoire-size bias correction was applied to TCR pairs. False discovery rates were estimated in a later analysis by permuting HLA or CMV assignments 20 times. In a later analysis, co-occurring TCRs were grouped using DBSCAN, with TCRdist sequence similarity added in when clustering inside HLA-allele-positive subsets. For co-occurrence clustering, repertoires with fewer than 30,000 or more than 120,000 public chains were excluded, along with five repertoires with anomalous nucleotide sharing. Not all clones reach the TCRdb copy of this immuneACCESS table, which keeps in-frame sequences only. Checked studies attribute under half of the gap to unresolved V genes and leave the rest unexplained. The V and J calls and clone size come from that table; D and trimming were worked out from the DNA. Recorded for this sample are roughly 130,000 clones; 80% of them occurred a single time. The ten top clones hold 1% of the sample.

Overall results and qualifications from the work: Because HLA typing was missing for some donors at each locus, association tests included only the typed subset. In the study, 150 to 200 TCR beta chains were listed as associated with cytomegalovirus. In a later analysis, several top co-occurrence clusters were reported to appear linked to parvovirus B19, influenza, CMV and Epstein-Barr virus. The classifier was reported to diagnose cytomegalovirus status with high specificity and sensitivity in both the original and validation cohorts. It was suggested by the authors that the approach could potentially be generalized to other disease states and immunological phenotypes. Compared with the approximately 670-donor mean, donors in an Asian-associated ancestry cluster had fewer N-insertions in productive TCRs, according to a later genetic analysis. An association between a missense DCLRE1C variant and V-gene and J-gene trimming of TCR beta chains was found in a later genetic analysis and replicated in an independent cohort. A group of highly shared sequence variants was considered likely to be a technical artifact of the sequencing pipeline. Presence/absence analyses assumed roughly uniform sequencing depth across donors, an assumption that may not hold. According to a later analysis, TCR association rates differed among HLA loci, with DRB1 alleles showing the most associated TCRs and HLA-C alleles showing the fewest. Linkage disequilibrium might explain the correlated functional status among segregating V segments, but an unknown experimental factor could not be excluded. At a false discovery rate of 0.05, a later analysis linked 15,000 to 20,000 TCR beta sequences to specific HLA alleles. When HLA alleles, especially DR and DQ, strongly co-occurred, attributing TCR associations to individual alleles was difficult. According to a later analysis, most CMV-associated TCR beta chains appeared to be HLA-restricted, and the HLA associations seemed to be driven largely by CMV exposure. A later analysis found that HLA-associated TCR beta chains were more clonally expanded and had lower generation probabilities than equally common non-associated chains. Immune exposure information for the cohort was limited to CMV serostatus. The 87-base-pair reads could not distinguish some IMGT-functional V segments, including TRBV6-2 and TRBV6-3, so those segments were excluded. Most TCR sequences were observed very rarely across donors, whereas some public TCRs were present in many individuals. Seventeen rarely observed V segments, including chromosome 9 orphons, were excluded from the earlier analysis of some 590 of the donors because counts were too low. A few of the identified cytomegalovirus-associated TCR beta chains were confirmed in vitro to be specific for cytomegalovirus antigens. The cohort was sequenced for TCR beta chains only, and without alpha or paired-chain data the features that could be detected were limited. A further reported finding was that TCR beta sequences accurately predicted the HLA-A and HLA-B alleles for most subjects in the first cohort. In an earlier analysis of under 600 of the donors, most TCR beta V segments were observed in productive rearrangements about 90% or about 30% of the time, broadly matching IMGT annotations.

Its CDR3 holds 12 amino acids, cysteine through phenylalanine. Just CDR3 DNA is preserved here, 36 bases in frame from base 1. The V end loses 4 bases and the J end loses 5 bases, and a stretch of 8 bases separates them. Per the germline V gene, MDHEN is the CDR1 and SYDVKM is the CDR2. As for this clone: Its antigen is currently not known. Base qualities are not recorded, but no much larger clone differs from it by a single base.

The sequencing input was PBMCs. This TCR came from a man aged 35 to 55 in good health and CMV-seronegative. The chain joins TRBV28 to TRBJ1-2; a tentative D call is TRBD1 (6 bases match). The CDR3 corresponds to CASSWTAYGYTF. The DNA reads as follows: TGTGCCAGCAGTTGGACAGCTTATGGCTACACCTTC.